Detailed here is one T cell receptor beta chain. Its antigen is undetermined. Repertoires were generated with immunoSEQ multiplex PCR, while TCRdb's copy carries only in-frame clones and drops some. This table holds 2,500,000 or so clones, about nine tenths found once. The sample is drawn from a study of shared clonotypes between healthy human individuals. Notes on the study in general: The expectation was that sequencing depth would affect clonotype sharing among donors.

Germline lookup yields CDR1 SNHLY and CDR2 FYNNEI. There are 14 residues in the CDR3. The V end lost 7 bases, the J end lost 1 base, and 10 bases lay between the germline ends. The sequence was collected from a man aged 18 to 30 in good health. Some clones in this sample may be carry-over from other donors' samples. Sequenced input: naive CD4+ T cells from PBMCs. Subset in this sample: CD45RA+ positively selected. The J gene is TRBJ2-2, the V gene TRBV2; D not resolved. In DNA, the CDR3 is TGTGCCAGCAAGGGTCAGGAGAACACCGGGGAGCTGTTTTTT. This codes for CASKGQENTGELFF.